The rows below give T cell receptor beta chains drawn from one sample of a study of blood T cell repertoires in COVID-19. TCRdb keeps only in-frame clones here, not all; method: immunoSEQ multiplex PCR. The data contain under 80,000 clones, around 81% of them seen just once; the ten biggest clones take up 5% to 6.5%. The sample taken for sequencing was peripheral blood. Source of these receptors: a man in his 70s with acute or convalescent COVID-19. The CDR3 runs from the conserved cysteine through the conserved F or W. D genes are given only for firm matches. Rows give clone size only sometimes, using once, few, many, or a class for an expanded clone.

abundance	v_gene	d_gene	j_gene	CDR3nt	CDR3aa
-	TRBV5-1	TRBD1	TRBJ1-6	TGCGCCAGCAGCCCAAGACAGGGAAGGGGAAATTCACCCCTCCACTTT	CASSPRQGRGNSPLHF
-	TRBV28	-	TRBJ2-7	TGTGCCAGCAGTTTACGTGGTGGTGCGGCCTACGAGCAGTACTTC	CASSLRGGAAYEQYF
-	TRBV6-5	-	TRBJ1-5	TGTGCCAGCAGTTACGAGGGGAGGCAGCCCCAGCATTTT	CASSYEGRQPQHF
-	TRBV6-1	-	TRBJ1-2	TGTGCCAGCAGTGAAAATCAGGGGCATCGTGGCTACACCTTC	CASSENQGHRGYTF
medium-sized	TRBV5-8	-	TRBJ1-3	TGTGCCAGCAGCTTGTGGCAAGGAAACACCATATATTTT	CASSLWQGNTIYF
-	TRBV5-1	TRBD1	TRBJ1-4	TGCGCCAGCAGCAGGGGACAGGGGGTTGCAACTAATGAAAAACTGTTTTTT	CASSRGQGVATNEKLFF
-	TRBV29-1	TRBD1	TRBJ2-7	TGCAGCGCCCTTGGCGGGACAGGTACCTACGAGCAGTACTTC	CSALGGTGTYEQYF
once	TRBV6-5	-	TRBJ2-2	TGTGCCAGCTGGAGGGAGGCGAACACCGGGGAGCTGTTTTTT	CASWREANTGELFF
-	TRBV7-6	TRBD2	TRBJ2-7	TGTGCCAGCAGCTTAGGGCTAGCGGGCGCCTACGAGCAGTACTTC	CASSLGLAGAYEQYF
-	TRBV5-1	-	TRBJ2-2	TGCGCCAGCAGCTTGGCCGGTCCTAGCCCCCCCGTGTACACCGGGGAGCTGTTTTTT	CASSLAGPSPPVYTGELFF
-	TRBV15	-	TRBJ1-2	TGTGCCACCAGCAGAGATCTAGACTATGGCTACACCTTC	CATSRDLDYGYTF
-	TRBV3-1/TRBV3-2	TRBD1	TRBJ1-2	TGTGCCAGCAGCCAACCAGGACAGGGGAACTATGGCTACACCTTC	CASSQPGQGNYGYTF
-	TRBV18	-	TRBJ2-1	TGTGCCAGCTCACCAGACAGTTTCTCCTACAATGAGCAGTTCTTC	CASSPDSFSYNEQFF
-	TRBV7-2	-	TRBJ2-1	TGTGCCAGCAGCTTAAAGGGGGGGGACAATGAGCAGTTCTTC	CASSLKGGDNEQFF
-	TRBV28	-	TRBJ1-2	TGTGCCAGCAGTCTCACAGTACCACTCAGGCTCTATGGCTACACCTTC	CASSLTVPLRLYGYTF
-	TRBV10-1	-	TRBJ1-1	TGCGCCAGCAGGGGAGACATGACTGAAGCTTTCTTT	CASRGDMTEAFF
-	TRBV2	-	TRBJ1-1	TGTGCCAGCAGCTATTCCGGGACACAGAACACTGAAGCTTTCTTT	CASSYSGTQNTEAFF
-	TRBV5-6	-	TRBJ2-3	TGTGCCAGCAGCCGGGACTCCACAGATACGCAGTATTTT	CASSRDSTDTQYF
-	TRBV6-5	-	TRBJ1-2	TGTGCCAGCAGTCCGACAGGCCTCGCTAACTATGGCTACACCTTC	CASSPTGLANYGYTF
-	TRBV28	TRBD2	TRBJ2-7	TGTGCCAGCAGTTTCCCGCCGGGACTATCCTACGAGCAGTACTTC	CASSFPPGLSYEQYF
-	TRBV5-1	-	TRBJ1-3	TGCGCCAGCAGCTTGGTCGGGGGACCAAGCTCTGGAAACACCATATATTTT	CASSLVGGPSSGNTIYF
few	TRBV4-2	-	TRBJ1-1	TGTGCCAGCAGCTCAGCAGGAACACAGCGGGCTTTCTTT	CASSSAGTQRAFF
-	TRBV5-1	-	TRBJ2-7	TGCGCCAGCAGCTTGGGACAGGTCTACGAGCAGTACTTC	CASSLGQVYEQYF
-	TRBV10-3	-	TRBJ1-2	TGTGCCATCAGTGAGACTATCTATGGCTACACCTTC	CAISETIYGYTF
-	TRBV5-8	-	TRBJ2-5	TGTGCCAGCAGCTTGGGAATTAACAGCCTCCAAGAGACCCAGTACTTC	CASSLGINSLQETQYF
few	TRBV27	-	TRBJ1-2	TGTGCCACCTCAGGAGGGCAAGACCCTTCTAACTATGGCTACACCTTC	CATSGGQDPSNYGYTF
-	TRBV7-2	TRBD2	TRBJ2-3	TGTGCCAGCAGCTTAGAGTCTAGCGGGGGAACAGATACGCAGTATTTT	CASSLESSGGTDTQYF
-	TRBV5-1	-	TRBJ2-4	TGCGCCAGCAGCGTTGGGCCCGAGAACACAAACATTCAGTACTTC	CASSVGPENTNIQYF
-	TRBV19	-	TRBJ1-4	TGTGCCAGTAGTAAGAGGGACAAAAGCGAAAAACTGTTTTTT	CASSKRDKSEKLFF
few	TRBV18	TRBD1	TRBJ2-2	TGTGCCAGCTCACTTGGACAGGGTCTTGGGGAGCTGTTTTTT	CASSLGQGLGELFF
-	TRBV18	TRBD1	TRBJ2-2	TGTGCCAGCTCAAGACCCGGGACAGGGGGCACCGGGGAGCTGTTTTTT	CASSRPGTGGTGELFF
-	TRBV5-6	-	TRBJ1-5	TGTGCCAGCAGCTTGCGAAGGCAGGGCAAATATAGCAATCAGCCCCAGCATTTT	CASSLRRQGKYSNQPQHF
-	TRBV9	TRBD1	TRBJ1-6	TGTGCCAGCAGGAAAGGGACAGACTATTCACCCCTCCACTTT	CASRKGTDYSPLHF
-	TRBV29-1	TRBD2	TRBJ2-3	TGCAGCGTTGAAGGGTCCGTAGCGGGGGGTACAGATACGCAGTATTTT	CSVEGSVAGGTDTQYF
-	TRBV7-7	-	TRBJ2-2	TGTGCTAGCAGCTCGGGACTCCTCACCGGGGAGCTGTTTTTT	CASSSGLLTGELFF
-	TRBV4-1	-	TRBJ1-6	TGCGCCAGCAGCCAAGATCCGGCACAGACCAACGTATGGGATTCACCCCTCCACTTT	CASSQDPAQTNVWDSPLHF
-	TRBV28	TRBD2	TRBJ2-3	TGTGCCACCCGATTTGGGGGGGTGAAAGATACGCAGTATTTT	CATRFGGVKDTQYF
once	TRBV21-1	-	TRBJ2-2	TGTGCCAGCAGAAACGAGTATGGGGCCCCCGGGGAGCTGTTTTTT	CASRNEYGAPGELFF
-	TRBV7-2	-	TRBJ2-2	TGTGCCAGCAGCTTAGTAAGTCTAGCGCTGAGCACCGGGGAGCTGTTTTTT	CASSLVSLALSTGELFF
-	TRBV4-1	TRBD1	TRBJ1-5	TGCGCCAGCAGCCAAAAGGAATCCGGGACAGTCTATCAGCCCCAGCATTTT	CASSQKESGTVYQPQHF
once	TRBV6-4	TRBD1	TRBJ1-5	TGTGCCAGCAGCCCGACAGGGGTTGGTCAGCCCCAGCATTTT	CASSPTGVGQPQHF
-	TRBV3-1/TRBV3-2	TRBD1	TRBJ1-6	TGTGCCAGCAGCCGGGGACAGGGGGCGGCCTATAATTCACCCCTCCACTTT	CASSRGQGAAYNSPLHF
-	TRBV11-2	-	TRBJ2-5	TGTGCCAGCAGGTCCGCCGGGACCCAGTACTTC	CASRSAGTQYF
-	TRBV7-2	-	TRBJ1-1	TGTGCCAGCAGCTCCCTGGGCGGGCACACTGAAGCTTTCTTT	CASSSLGGHTEAFF
-	TRBV5-1	TRBD2	TRBJ2-3	TGCGCCAGCAGCCCCGGAGCGGGGCGCACAGATACGCAGTATTTT	CASSPGAGRTDTQYF
-	TRBV2	-	TRBJ2-5	TGTGCCAGCAGCGCAGGGTATGGCCAAGAGACCCAGTACTTC	CASSAGYGQETQYF
-	TRBV5-4	TRBD2	TRBJ2-5	TGTGCCAGCAGCAAACCCGGGACTAGCGGGGATCAAGAGACCCAGTACTTC	CASSKPGTSGDQETQYF
-	TRBV5-1	TRBD1	TRBJ2-3	TGCGCCAGCAATCAGGGGGCCCCAGATACGCAGTATTTT	CASNQGAPDTQYF
once	TRBV6-5	TRBD2	TRBJ2-5	TGTGCCAGCAGACCGGGGGGGAATGACCAAGAGACCCAGTACTTC	CASRPGGNDQETQYF
-	TRBV9	-	TRBJ2-5	TGTGCCAGCAGCCCTCAGGGATTTGAAGAGACCCAGTACTTC	CASSPQGFEETQYF
-	TRBV3-1/TRBV3-2	-	TRBJ2-7	TGTGCCAGCAGCCCCAAAGGAGGGTACGAGCAGTACTTC	CASSPKGGYEQYF
-	TRBV5-8	-	TRBJ2-1	TGTGCCAGCAGCCCGGGACTAGATAGGGGGCTTCGGAATGAGCAGTTCTTC	CASSPGLDRGLRNEQFF
-	TRBV5-1	-	TRBJ2-1	TGCGCCAGCAGCATGGTCCTAGCGACGCATTACAATGAGCAGTTCTTC	CASSMVLATHYNEQFF
-	TRBV18	-	TRBJ1-6	TGTGCCAGCTCACCGGACATCTTATCCCTCCACTTT	CASSPDILSLHF
-	TRBV5-1	TRBD2	TRBJ2-3	TGCGCCAGCAGAGGAGCGGGGGGACGATCTAGCACAGATACGCAGTATTTT	CASRGAGGRSSTDTQYF
few	TRBV28	-	TRBJ1-4	TGTGCCAGCAGCGACAGTGCAACTAATGAAAAACTGTTTTTT	CASSDSATNEKLFF
-	TRBV5-1	-	TRBJ1-4	TGCGCCAGCAGCTTGGAGGCAGGGGATAATGAAAAACTGTTTTTT	CASSLEAGDNEKLFF
-	TRBV6-6	-	TRBJ2-4	TGTGCCAGCAGTTGGGCCCAAGGGGAAAACATTCAGTACTTC	CASSWAQGENIQYF
-	TRBV19	TRBD2	TRBJ2-3	TGTGCCAGTAGTCCGACGCGGGGGTTACCCGCAGATACGCAGTATTTT	CASSPTRGLPADTQYF
-	TRBV5-1	-	TRBJ2-3	TGCGCCAGCAGCTTACGGGCAGATACGCAGTATTTT	CASSLRADTQYF